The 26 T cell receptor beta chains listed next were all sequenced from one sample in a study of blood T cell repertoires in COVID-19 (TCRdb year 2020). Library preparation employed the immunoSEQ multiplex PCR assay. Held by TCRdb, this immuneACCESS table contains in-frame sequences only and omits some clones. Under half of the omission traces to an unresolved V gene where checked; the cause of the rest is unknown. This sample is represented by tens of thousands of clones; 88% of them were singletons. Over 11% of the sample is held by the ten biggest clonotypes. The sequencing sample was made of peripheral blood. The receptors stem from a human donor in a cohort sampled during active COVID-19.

The DNA for the CDR3 is TGCGCCAGCAGCCAGCAGACAGGGGAATACGAAAAACTGTTTTTT. Translation gives CASSQQTGEYEKLFF. This chain uses TRBV4-3 with TRBJ1-4; 8 bases fit TRBD1. CDR1 and CDR2 (germline): LGHNA, YSLEER. The CDR3 is made up of 15 amino acids. The V gene end was trimmed by 3 bases and the J gene end by 8 bases; junction bases not matched to a gene: 8.

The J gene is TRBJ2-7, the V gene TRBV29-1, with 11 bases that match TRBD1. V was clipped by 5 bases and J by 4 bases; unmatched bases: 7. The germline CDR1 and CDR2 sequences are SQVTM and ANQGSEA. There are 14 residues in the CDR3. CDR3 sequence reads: CSVPGGQGAYEQYF. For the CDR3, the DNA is TGCAGCGTTCCCGGCGGACAGGGGGCTTACGAGCAGTACTTC.

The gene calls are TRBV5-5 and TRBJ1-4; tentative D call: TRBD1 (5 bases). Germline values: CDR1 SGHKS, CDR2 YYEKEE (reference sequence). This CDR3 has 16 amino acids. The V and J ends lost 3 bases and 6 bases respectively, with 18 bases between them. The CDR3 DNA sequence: TGTGCCAGCAGCTCAACAGGTTTTGAGGCGTATGAAAAACTGTTTTTT. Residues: CASSSTGFEAYEKLFF.

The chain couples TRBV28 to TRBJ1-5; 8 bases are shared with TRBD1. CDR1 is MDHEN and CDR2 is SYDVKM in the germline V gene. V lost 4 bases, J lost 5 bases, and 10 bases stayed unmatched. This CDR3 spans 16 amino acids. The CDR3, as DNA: TGTGCCAGCAGTTCCCCAGCAAGGACAGGGTATCAGCCCCAGCATTTT. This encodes CASSSPARTGYQPQHF.

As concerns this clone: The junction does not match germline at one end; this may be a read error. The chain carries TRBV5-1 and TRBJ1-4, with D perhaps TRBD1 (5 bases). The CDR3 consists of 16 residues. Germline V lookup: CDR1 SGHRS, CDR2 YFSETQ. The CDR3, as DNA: TGCGCCAGCAATTTAGGACAAAGCAGCTATAATGAAAAGCTGTTTTTT. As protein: CASNLGQSSYNEKLFF.

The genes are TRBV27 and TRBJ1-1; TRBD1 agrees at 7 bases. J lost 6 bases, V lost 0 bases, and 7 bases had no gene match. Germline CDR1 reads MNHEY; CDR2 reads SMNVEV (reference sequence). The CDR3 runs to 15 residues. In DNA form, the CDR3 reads TGTGCCAGCAGTTTATCGGCCCCAGGGGGTTCTGAAGCTTTCTTT. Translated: CASSLSAPGGSEAFF.

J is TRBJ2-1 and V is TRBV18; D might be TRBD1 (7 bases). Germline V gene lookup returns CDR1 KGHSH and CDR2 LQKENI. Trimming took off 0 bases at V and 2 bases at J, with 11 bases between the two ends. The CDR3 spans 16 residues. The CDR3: CASSPPEGAPYNEQFF. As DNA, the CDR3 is TGTGCCAGCTCACCACCGGAGGGGGCTCCCTACAATGAGCAGTTCTTC.

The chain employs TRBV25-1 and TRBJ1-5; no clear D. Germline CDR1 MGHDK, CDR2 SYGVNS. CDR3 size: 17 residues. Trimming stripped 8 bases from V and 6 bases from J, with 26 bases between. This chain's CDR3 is CASGPLGEPSFFQPQHF. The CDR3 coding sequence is TGTGCCAGCGGCCCTCTTGGGGAGCCTTCCTTTTTTCAGCCCCAGCATTTT.

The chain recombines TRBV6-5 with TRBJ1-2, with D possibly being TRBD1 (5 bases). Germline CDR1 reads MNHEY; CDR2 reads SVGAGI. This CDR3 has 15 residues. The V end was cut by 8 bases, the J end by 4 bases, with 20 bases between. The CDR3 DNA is TGTGCCAGCTTCACAGGAGCTCTTTTACTCTATGGCTACACCTTC. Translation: CASFTGALLLYGYTF.

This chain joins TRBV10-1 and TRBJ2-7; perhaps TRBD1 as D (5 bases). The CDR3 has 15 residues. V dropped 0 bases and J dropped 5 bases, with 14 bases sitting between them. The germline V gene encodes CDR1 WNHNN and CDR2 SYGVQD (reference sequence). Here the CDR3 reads CASSESLGVPNEQYF. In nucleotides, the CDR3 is TGCGCCAGCAGTGAGTCGTTAGGGGTCCCCAACGAGCAGTACTTC.

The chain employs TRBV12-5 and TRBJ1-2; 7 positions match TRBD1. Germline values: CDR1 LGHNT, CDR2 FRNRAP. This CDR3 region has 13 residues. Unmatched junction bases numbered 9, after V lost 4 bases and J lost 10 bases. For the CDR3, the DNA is TGTGCTAGTGGTTCCGGGACAGTTAATGACTACACCTTC. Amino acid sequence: CASGSGTVNDYTF.

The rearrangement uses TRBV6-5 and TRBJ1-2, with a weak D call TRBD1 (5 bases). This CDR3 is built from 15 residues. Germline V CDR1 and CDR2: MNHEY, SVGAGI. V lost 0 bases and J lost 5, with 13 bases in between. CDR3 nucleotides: TGTGCCAGCAGTTACTCGCACAGGAGTTGGTATGGCTACACCTTC. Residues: CASSYSHRSWYGYTF.

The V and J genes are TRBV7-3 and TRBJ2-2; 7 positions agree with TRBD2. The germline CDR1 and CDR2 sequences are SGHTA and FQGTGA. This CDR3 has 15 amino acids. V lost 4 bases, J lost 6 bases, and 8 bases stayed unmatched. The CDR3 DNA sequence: TGTGCCAGCAGCTCTGGACTAGGGTCTTCCGGGGAGCTGTTTTTT. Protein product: CASSSGLGSSGELFF.

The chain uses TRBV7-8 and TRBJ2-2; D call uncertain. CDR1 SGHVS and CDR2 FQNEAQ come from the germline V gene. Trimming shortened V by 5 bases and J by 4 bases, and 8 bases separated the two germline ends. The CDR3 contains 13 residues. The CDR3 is CASSLGRTGELFF. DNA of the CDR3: TGTGCCAGCAGCCTAGGTCGCACCGGGGAGCTGTTTTTT.

The CDR3 region has the DNA TGTGCCAGCAGCGGACAGGGAAACTCCATCTACGAGCAGTACTTC. Translation gives CASSGQGNSIYEQYF. The chain combines TRBV6-6 with TRBJ2-7; 8 bases are a match to TRBD1. Per germline, CDR1 MNHNY and CDR2 SVGAGI (reference sequence). J was trimmed by 3 bases and V by 6 bases; bases with no gene match: 10. The length of the CDR3 is 15 residues.

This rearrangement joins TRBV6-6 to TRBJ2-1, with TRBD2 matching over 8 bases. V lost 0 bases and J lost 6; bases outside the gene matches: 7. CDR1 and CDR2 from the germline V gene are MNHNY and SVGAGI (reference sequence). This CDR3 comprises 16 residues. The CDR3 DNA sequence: TGTGCCAGCAGTTACTCGAACGGGGGGGCGTCCAATGAGCAGTTCTTC. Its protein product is CASSYSNGGASNEQFF.

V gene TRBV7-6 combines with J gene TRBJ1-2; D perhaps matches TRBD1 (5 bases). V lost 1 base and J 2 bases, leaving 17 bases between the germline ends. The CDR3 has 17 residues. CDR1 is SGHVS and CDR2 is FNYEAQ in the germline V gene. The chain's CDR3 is CASSLDLRGPKNYGYTF. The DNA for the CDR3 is TGTGCCAGCAGCTTAGATCTAAGGGGTCCGAAAAACTATGGCTACACCTTC.

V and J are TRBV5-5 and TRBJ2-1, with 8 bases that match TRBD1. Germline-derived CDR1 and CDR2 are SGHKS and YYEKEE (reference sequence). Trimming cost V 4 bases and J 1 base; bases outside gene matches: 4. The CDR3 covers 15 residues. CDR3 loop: CASSLDRGSYNEQFF. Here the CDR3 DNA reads TGTGCCAGCAGCCTCGACAGGGGTTCCTACAATGAGCAGTTCTTC.

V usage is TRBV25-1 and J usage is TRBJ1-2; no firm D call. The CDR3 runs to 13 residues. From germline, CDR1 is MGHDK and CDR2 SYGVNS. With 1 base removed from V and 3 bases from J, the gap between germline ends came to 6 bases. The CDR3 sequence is CASSESMYYGYTF. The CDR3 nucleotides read TGTGCCAGCAGTGAATCCATGTACTATGGCTACACCTTC.

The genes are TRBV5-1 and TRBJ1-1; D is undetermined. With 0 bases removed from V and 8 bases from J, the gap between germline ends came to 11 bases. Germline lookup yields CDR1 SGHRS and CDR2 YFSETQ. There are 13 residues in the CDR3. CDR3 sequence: CASSLAGGREAFF. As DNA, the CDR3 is TGCGCCAGCAGCTTGGCCGGCGGGAGGGAAGCTTTCTTT.

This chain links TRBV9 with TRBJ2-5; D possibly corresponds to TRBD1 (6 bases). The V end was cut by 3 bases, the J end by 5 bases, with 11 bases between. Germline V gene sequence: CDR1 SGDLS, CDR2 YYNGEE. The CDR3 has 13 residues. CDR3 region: CASSEGDRETQYF. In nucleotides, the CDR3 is TGTGCCAGCAGCGAGGGGGATCGGGAGACCCAGTACTTC.

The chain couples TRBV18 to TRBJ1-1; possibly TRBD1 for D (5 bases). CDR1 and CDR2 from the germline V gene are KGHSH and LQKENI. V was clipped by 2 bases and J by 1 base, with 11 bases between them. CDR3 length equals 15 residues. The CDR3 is CASSPRQLENTEAFF. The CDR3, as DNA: TGTGCCAGCTCACCAAGACAGCTTGAGAACACTGAAGCTTTCTTT.

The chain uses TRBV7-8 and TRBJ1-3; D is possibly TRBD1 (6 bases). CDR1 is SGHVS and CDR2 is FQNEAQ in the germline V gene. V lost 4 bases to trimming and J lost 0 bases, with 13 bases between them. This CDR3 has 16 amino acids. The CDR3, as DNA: TGTGCCAGCAGCTCCGGACAGTTCCTCTCTGGAAACACCATATATTTT. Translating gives CASSSGQFLSGNTIYF.

This CDR3 reads CASSLLPGGGRGSNQPQHF. The CDR3 region has the DNA TGTGCCAGCAGCTTACTCCCGGGAGGGGGGAGAGGTAGCAATCAGCCCCAGCATTTT. This chain uses TRBV7-8 with TRBJ1-5, with D perhaps TRBD1 (6 bases). The CDR3 extends over 19 amino acids. Trimming cost V 2 bases and J 0 bases, with 20 bases left between them. Germline V gives CDR1 SGHVS, CDR2 FQNEAQ.

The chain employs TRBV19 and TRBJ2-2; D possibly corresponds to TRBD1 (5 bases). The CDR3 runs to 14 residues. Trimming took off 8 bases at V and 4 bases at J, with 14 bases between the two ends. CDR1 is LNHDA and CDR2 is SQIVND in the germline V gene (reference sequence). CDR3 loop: CASGLSGATGELFF. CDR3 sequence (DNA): TGTGCCAGTGGCTTGAGTGGGGCCACCGGGGAGCTGTTTTTT.

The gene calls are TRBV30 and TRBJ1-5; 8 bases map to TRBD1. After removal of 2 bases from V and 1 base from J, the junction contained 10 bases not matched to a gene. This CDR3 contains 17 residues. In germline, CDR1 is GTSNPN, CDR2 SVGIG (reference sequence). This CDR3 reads CAWSKAGGAGSNQPQHF. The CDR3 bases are TGTGCCTGGAGTAAGGCAGGGGGCGCGGGAAGCAATCAGCCCCAGCATTTT.